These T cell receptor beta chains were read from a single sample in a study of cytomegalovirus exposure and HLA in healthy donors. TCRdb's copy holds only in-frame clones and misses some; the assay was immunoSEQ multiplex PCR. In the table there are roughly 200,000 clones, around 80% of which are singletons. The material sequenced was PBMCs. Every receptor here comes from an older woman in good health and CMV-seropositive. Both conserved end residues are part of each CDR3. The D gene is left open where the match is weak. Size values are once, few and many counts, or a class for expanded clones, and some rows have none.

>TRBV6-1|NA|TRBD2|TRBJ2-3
TGTGCCAGCAGTGAACTAGTACTAGCGGGGGGAAGCACAGATACGCAGTATTTT
CASSELVLAGGSTDTQYF
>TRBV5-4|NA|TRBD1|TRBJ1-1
TGTGCCAGCAGCTTTCAGGGGGCGAACACTGAAGCTTTCTTT
CASSFQGANTEAFF
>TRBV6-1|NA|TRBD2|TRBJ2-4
TGTGCCAGCGAGGAGGTCCGGGGGGACATTCAGTACTTC
CASEEVRGDIQYF
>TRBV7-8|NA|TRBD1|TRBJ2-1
TGTGCCAGCAGCATCCTCGGGTGGGACAGAAACAATGAGCAGTTCTTC
CASSILGWDRNNEQFF
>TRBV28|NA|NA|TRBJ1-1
TGTGCCAGCAGTCCGGACAGCATCACTGAAGCTTTCTTT
CASSPDSITEAFF
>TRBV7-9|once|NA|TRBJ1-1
TGTGCCAGCAGCTTAAGGGGCCAGAACACTGAAGCTTTCTTT
CASSLRGQNTEAFF
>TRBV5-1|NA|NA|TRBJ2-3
TGCGCCAGCAGCTCAACAGATACGCAGTATTTT
CASSSTDTQYF
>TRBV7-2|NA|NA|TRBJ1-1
TGTGCCAGCAGCTTAATGGCGGGCACTGAAGCTTTCTTT
CASSLMAGTEAFF
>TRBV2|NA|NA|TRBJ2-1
TGTGCCAGCAGTGAAGGTCTAGCGAAGTTCTTC
CASSEGLAKFF
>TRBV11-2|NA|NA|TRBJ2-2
TGTGCCAGCAGCTTCGGGAAGGGGGGGGCCGGGGAGCTGTTTTTT
CASSFGKGGAGELFF
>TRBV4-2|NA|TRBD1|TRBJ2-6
TGTGCCAGCAGCCAGACAGGGTCTGGGGCCAACGTCCTGACTTTC
CASSQTGSGANVLTF
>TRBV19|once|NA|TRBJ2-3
TGTGCCAGTAGCGTATCAGATACGCAGTATTTT
CASSVSDTQYF
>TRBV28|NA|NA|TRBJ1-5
TGTGCCAGCAGTTTAGAAGGCGGGGCATCGTTTAATCAGCCCCAGCATTTT
CASSLEGGASFNQPQHF
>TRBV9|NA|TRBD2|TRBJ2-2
TGTGCCAGCAGCGTAAATCTAGCGGGGGAGGGCACCGGGGAGCTGTTTTTT
CASSVNLAGEGTGELFF
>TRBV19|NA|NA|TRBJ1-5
TGTGCCAGTAGTTCCGGATCGGGAGGGCCCCAGCATTTT
CASSSGSGGPQHF
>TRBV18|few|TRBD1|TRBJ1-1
TGTGCCAGCTCACCTAAGCGAGGGACAGCGAGCGCTGAAGCTTTCTTT
CASSPKRGTASAEAFF
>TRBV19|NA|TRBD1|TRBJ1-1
TGTGCCAGTAGTATAGCAGGGGGTGAAGCTTTCTTT
CASSIAGGEAFF
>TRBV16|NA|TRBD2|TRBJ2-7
TGTGCCAGCAGCCCCCAAGGGACTAGCGGACAGCAGTACTTC
CASSPQGTSGQQYF
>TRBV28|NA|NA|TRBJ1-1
TGTGCCAGCACCCGAGTGGACACTGAAGCTTTCTTT
CASTRVDTEAFF
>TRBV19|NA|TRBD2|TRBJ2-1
TGTGCCAGTAGTATGGGTCGCGGGAGGGGTTACAATGAGCAGTTCTTC
CASSMGRGRGYNEQFF
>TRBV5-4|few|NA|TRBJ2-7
TGTGCCAGCAGCCTGCCGTCGGGTATCGGCGAGCAGTACTTC
CASSLPSGIGEQYF
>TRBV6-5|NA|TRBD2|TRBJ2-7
TGTGCCAGGGTGGGGGGGTCCTACGAGCAGTACTTC
CARVGGSYEQYF
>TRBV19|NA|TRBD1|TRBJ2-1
TGTGCCAGTAGTGCGGGACAGGGGGTGTACAATGAGCAGTTCTTC
CASSAGQGVYNEQFF
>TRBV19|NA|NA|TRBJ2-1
TGTGCCAGTAGTTTAGGAGGGAGTCGTTACAATGAGCAGTTCTTC
CASSLGGSRYNEQFF
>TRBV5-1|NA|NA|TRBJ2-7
TGCGCCAGCAGCCCAGACTCCGGATCCTACGAGCAGTACTTC
CASSPDSGSYEQYF
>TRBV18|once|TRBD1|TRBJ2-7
TGTGCCAGCTCACGGATGACAGGGGGCCTCTACGAGCAGTACTTC
CASSRMTGGLYEQYF
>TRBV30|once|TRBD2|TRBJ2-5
TGTGCCTGGAGTAGCGGGGGGGCCGCGGAGACCCAGTACTTC
CAWSSGGAAETQYF
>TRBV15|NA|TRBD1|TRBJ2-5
TGTGCCACCAGCAGACCGGGACAGAAAGAGACCCAGTACTTC
CATSRPGQKETQYF
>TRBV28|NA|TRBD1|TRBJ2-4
TGTGCCAGCAGACGACAGGGAGAAGGCAGTCAGTACTTC
CASRRQGEGSQYF
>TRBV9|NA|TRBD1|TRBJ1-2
TGTGCCAGCAGCGTAAACGACAGGGCAGACTATGGCTACACCTTC
CASSVNDRADYGYTF
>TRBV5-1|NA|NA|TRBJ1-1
TGCGCCAGCAGCGAAACAGGGACGGGAACGAACACTGAAGCTTTCTTT
CASSETGTGTNTEAFF
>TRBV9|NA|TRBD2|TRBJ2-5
TGTGCCAGCAGCGTGGAGCGGGGGGGCCAAGAGACCCAGTACTTC
CASSVERGGQETQYF
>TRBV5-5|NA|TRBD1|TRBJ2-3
TGTGCCAGCAGCTTCGGACAGGGGGCTAGCACAGATACGCAGTATTTT
CASSFGQGASTDTQYF
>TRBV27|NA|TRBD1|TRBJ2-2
TGTGCCAGCAGTCGTAGGGGGCTGGGCACCGGGGAGCTGTTTTTT
CASSRRGLGTGELFF
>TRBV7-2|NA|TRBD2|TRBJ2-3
TGTGCCAGCAGCTCAGGGACTAGCGGGCAGAGCACAGATACGCAGTATTTT
CASSSGTSGQSTDTQYF
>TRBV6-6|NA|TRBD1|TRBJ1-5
TGTGCCAGCAGTTACGGACAGGGGAATCAGCCCCAGCATTTT
CASSYGQGNQPQHF
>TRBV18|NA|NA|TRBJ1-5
TGTGCCAGCTCACCGGGGAGGGATCAGCCCCAGCATTTT
CASSPGRDQPQHF
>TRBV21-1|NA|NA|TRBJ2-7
TGTGCCAGCAGCAGGACTAGCGGGGCCCCCTACGAGCAGTACTTC
CASSRTSGAPYEQYF
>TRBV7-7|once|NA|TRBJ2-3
TGTGCTAGCAGCTTAGGGGGAGCAGATACGCAGTATTTT
CASSLGGADTQYF
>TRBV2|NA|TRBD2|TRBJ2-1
TGTGCCAGCAGTGAATATGGCGGGAGGGCTCATAGTGAGCAGTTCTTC
CASSEYGGRAHSEQFF
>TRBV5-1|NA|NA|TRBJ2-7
TGCGCCAGCAGTCCGACTCGCGGAAACTCCTACGAGCAGTACTTC
CASSPTRGNSYEQYF
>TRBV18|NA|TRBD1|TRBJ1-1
TGTGCCAGCTCACCACCCGACAGGGGGGTGAACACTGAAGCTTTCTTT
CASSPPDRGVNTEAFF
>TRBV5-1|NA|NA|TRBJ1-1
TGCGCCAGCAGCTTGGCAGGGATGAACACTGAAGCTTTCTTT
CASSLAGMNTEAFF
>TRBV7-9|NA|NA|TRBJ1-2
TGTGCCAGCAGCCCCGAGACGGGGTCGAGCACCTTC
CASSPETGSSTF
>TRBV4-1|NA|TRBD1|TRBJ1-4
TGCGCCAGCAGCCAACCGGGACAGGGGTCCGAAAAACTGTTTTTT
CASSQPGQGSEKLFF
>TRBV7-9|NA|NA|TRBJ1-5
TGTTCCAGCAGCCAGGGGTCAAGCTCCAATCAGCCCCAGCATTTT
CSSSQGSSSNQPQHF